This T cell receptor beta chain was profiled in a study of blood T cell repertoires in COVID-19. Sequencing was performed with immunoSEQ multiplex PCR; in TCRdb, only in-frame clones are kept and a portion is missing. The profile shows around 38,000 clones, about 85% of them singletons. Losses at the gene ends were 3 bases for V and 2 bases for J; bases not matched to a gene: 19. Germline V gene lookup returns CDR1 SEHNR and CDR2 FQNEAQ (reference sequence). This CDR3 contains 19 residues. This chain uses TRBV7-9 with TRBJ2-7; TRBD2 matches at 7 bases. The sample was peripheral blood. The clonotype was recovered from a man in his 60s with COVID-19, enrolled during active disease. The CDR3 DNA reads TGTGCCAGCAGCTTTACAGTAACGGTGCGGGGAGGGAAGGCCTACGAGCAGTACTTC. This encodes CASSFTVTVRGGKAYEQYF.